This passage covers 15 T cell receptor beta chains from one sample sequenced in a study of blood T cell repertoires in COVID-19. TCRdb's table, derived via immunoSEQ multiplex PCR, lists solely in-frame clones and lacks some. The table records a few hundred thousand clones, 80% to 90% of them present only once. The sample taken for sequencing was peripheral blood. All receptors come from a woman aged 35 to 49 with acute or convalescent COVID-19.

This clone was counted between two and nine times. J is TRBJ1-3 and V is TRBV4-1; 7 nucleotides align to TRBD1. Germline CDR1 MGHRA, CDR2 YSYEKL. The CDR3 spans 17 residues. The J segment lost 5 bases and the V segment lost 5 bases, leaving 15 bases of the junction unmatched. The CDR3 loop reads CASSESYRTGSRNTIYF. The CDR3 DNA reads as TGCGCCAGCAGCGAGTCCTATCGGACAGGCTCCCGAAACACCATATATTTT.

This clone was observed a single time. The chain is built from TRBV19 and TRBJ2-1; 8 nucleotides align to TRBD2. CDR3 size: 15 residues. V trimming: 2 bases; J trimming: 7 bases; junction bases outside the gene matches: 7. Germline CDR1 LNHDA, CDR2 SQIVND (reference sequence). The CDR3 nucleotides are TGTGCCAGTAGTATAAGGCCGGGAGGGAGGAATGAGCAGTTCTTC. It specifies CASSIRPGGRNEQFF.

The chain carries TRBV30 and TRBJ1-5, with 10 positions matching TRBD1. CDR1 and CDR2 from the germline V gene are GTSNPN and SVGIG (reference sequence). The J segment lost 6 bases and the V segment lost 1 base, leaving 6 bases of the junction unmatched. CDR3 length: 15 residues. CDR3 in amino acids: CAWSAGTGVGQPQHF. CDR3 nucleotides: TGTGCCTGGAGTGCCGGGACAGGGGTTGGTCAGCCCCAGCATTTT.

The rearrangement uses TRBV6-4 and TRBJ2-2; 9 bases fit TRBD2. With 7 bases clipped from V and 7 bases from J, the junction kept 7 bases outside the gene matches. CDR1 is MRHNA and CDR2 is SNTAGT in the germline V gene. CDR3 length equals 14 residues. The CDR3 is CASTPQRGVGELFF. CDR3 DNA sequence: TGTGCCAGCACTCCCCAGCGGGGGGTCGGGGAGCTGTTTTTT.

This rearrangement joins TRBV5-4 to TRBJ2-7; D is unresolved. V lost 0 bases to trimming and J lost 2 bases, with 9 bases between them. Germline assignment: CDR1 SGHNT and CDR2 YYREEE (reference sequence). CDR3 length equals 14 residues. The CDR3 sequence: CASSLGPSAYEQYV. CDR3 in DNA: TGTGCCAGCAGCTTGGGTCCCTCAGCCTACGAGCAGTACGTC.

The chain joins TRBV27 to TRBJ1-1; tentatively, D is TRBD1 (6 bases). This CDR3 contains 14 residues. From germline, CDR1 is MNHEY and CDR2 SMNVEV (reference sequence). V lost 4 bases to trimming and J lost 2 bases, with 11 bases between them. The CDR3 DNA reads TGTGCCAGCAGTTCCTTGGACAGTAACACTGAAGCTTTCTTT. Protein product: CASSSLDSNTEAFF.

The V gene is TRBV19, the J gene TRBJ1-5; unclear D gene. The CDR3 has 13 residues. V gave up 8 bases and J gave up 8 bases, with 16 bases separating them. Germline-derived CDR1 and CDR2 are LNHDA and SQIVND (reference sequence). This CDR3 reads CASADPLEKPQHF. Here the CDR3 DNA reads TGTGCCAGTGCTGACCCGCTGGAGAAGCCCCAGCATTTT.

The V gene is TRBV9, the J gene TRBJ1-1; tentative D call: TRBD1 (5 bases). This CDR3 region has 13 residues. Deletions cut 4 bases from V and 3 bases from J, with 10 bases between. The germline V gene has CDR1 SGDLS and CDR2 YYNGEE. CDR3 residues: CASSSRGYTEAFF. The CDR3 DNA follows: TGTGCCAGCAGCTCAAGGGGATACACTGAAGCTTTCTTT.

This chain uses TRBV27 with TRBJ2-1, with 8 bases lining up with TRBD2. In germline, CDR1 is MNHEY, CDR2 SMNVEV (reference sequence). V lost 8 bases and J lost 4; bases outside the gene matches: 10. The CDR3 extends over 15 amino acids. CDR3 loop: CASASGHQRYNEQFF. CDR3 coding DNA: TGTGCCAGCGCTAGCGGGCACCAAAGATACAATGAGCAGTTCTTC.

The chain has TRBV6-1 and TRBJ2-1, with D tentatively TRBD1 (7 bases). This CDR3 region has 15 residues. Trimming left V 1 base short and J 4 bases short, with 11 bases between. Germline lookup yields CDR1 MNHNS and CDR2 SASEGT. The CDR3 reads CASSEGQGGYNEQFF. The CDR3 nucleotides are TGTGCCAGCAGTGAAGGCCAGGGGGGATACAATGAGCAGTTCTTC.

This sequence joins TRBV5-1 and TRBJ1-1; no clear D gene. This CDR3 is built from 15 residues. V lost 4 bases to trimming and J lost 3 bases, with 16 bases between them. Per the germline V gene, CDR1 is SGHRS and CDR2 is YFSETQ. The CDR3, as DNA: TGCGCCAGCAGCCCCAACACCCCCCGGGACACTGAAGCTTTCTTT. As protein: CASSPNTPRDTEAFF.

The rearrangement joins TRBV5-1 to TRBJ1-2; possible D gene TRBD1, 6 bases. Trimming took 0 bases from V and 7 from J, leaving 13 bases between them. CDR1 SGHRS and CDR2 YFSETQ come from the germline V gene. This CDR3 is 14 amino acids long. The CDR3 bases are TGCGCCAGCAGCTTGGCAGGGGCGCACGGTGGCTACACCTTC. Translating gives CASSLAGAHGGYTF.

Here the CDR3 DNA reads TGTGCCAGCAGCAAAGACGGGAGGTTTACTGAAGCTTTCTTT. This translates into CASSKDGRFTEAFF. The rearrangement links TRBV21-1 to TRBJ1-1. TRBV21-1 is described as a pseudogene. The CDR3 consists of 14 residues.

The chain couples TRBV19 to TRBJ1-5; a weak D match, TRBD1 (5 bases). Trimming removed 5 bases from V and 4 bases from J, with 9 bases in between. The CDR3 consists of 13 residues. Germline CDR1 LNHDA, CDR2 SQIVND (reference sequence). In nucleotides, the CDR3 is TGTGCCAGTAGTCCCAGGGAAAATCAGCCCCAGCATTTT. Protein: CASSPRENQPQHF.

This chain uses TRBV9 with TRBJ1-2, with 8 nucleotides matching TRBD1. Germline V CDR1 and CDR2: SGDLS, YYNGEE. The CDR3 extends over 14 amino acids. V gave up 0 bases and J gave up 5 bases; unmatched junction bases: 3. For the CDR3, the DNA is TGTGCCAGCAGCGTAGAGACAGGGGTTTATGGCTACACCTTC. Amino acids: CASSVETGVYGYTF.